This TCR beta chain was retrieved from a study of T cell repertoires in cytomegalovirus infection. Study as a whole: HLA-B-restricted CMV epitopes that are well studied were used alongside recently identified HLA-C-restricted ones. Indicated by public TCR beta signatures were CMV infection and matching HLA type. Study findings and constraints: The ex vivo response showed dominance by HLA-C-restricted CMV-specific TCR beta clonotypes. Cumulative public TCR beta family frequency identified CMV carriers with the relevant HLA.

Germline CDR1 MNHEY, CDR2 SMNVEV (reference sequence). CDR3 length equals 17 residues. Trimming took 3 bases from V and 0 from J, leaving 12 bases between them. To note about this clonotype: No antigen is known for it.

TCRdb reprocessed the reads with MiXCR, giving one entry per CDR3 protein. Of roughly 920,000 distinct CDR3 sequences in the sample, approximately 31% were seen once. The receptor's source is a human donor in good health (CMV status not recorded). Some clones in this sample may be carry-over from other donors' samples. This specimen was cultured CD8+ T cells from PBMCs, taken from culture after CMV antigen stimulation. V gene TRBV27 combines with J gene TRBJ1-6; D remains ambiguous. The CDR3 is CASSLGIDYSYNSPLHF. CDR3 sequence (DNA): TGTGCCAGCAGTTTGGGCATCGACTACTCCTATAATTCACCCCTCCACTTT.